One sample yielded the 6 T cell receptor beta chains listed below, sequenced in a study of T cell responses to AZD1222 COVID-19 vaccine. The method was immunoSEQ multiplex PCR; TCRdb's version includes in-frame clones alone and lacks a portion of them. The data hold about 130,000 clones, with 87% observed a single time. The sequencing used peripheral blood, collected on day 0 of AZD1222 vaccination. These receptors originate from an adult in good health.

This chain links TRBV6-5 with TRBJ2-3, with D tentatively TRBD1 or TRBD2 (6 bases each). The V and J ends lost 0 bases and 8 bases respectively, with 15 bases between them. Germline CDR1 is MNHEY and CDR2 is SVGAGI. The CDR3 covers 15 residues. The CDR3 loop reads CASSYSRGQDSTQYF. The DNA for the CDR3 is TGTGCCAGCAGTTACTCGCGGGGACAAGATTCTACGCAGTATTTT.

The genes are TRBV28 and TRBJ1-1; D not certain. The germline CDR1 and CDR2 sequences are MDHEN and SYDVKM. Between the trimmed V and J ends, which lost 7 bases and 6 bases, there was a span of 18 bases. The CDR3 contains 14 residues. The CDR3 bases are TGTGCCAGCAATTTGAACCCGTGGGTCGCTGAAGCTTTCTTT. This codes for CASNLNPWVAEAFF.

V and J are TRBV12-5 and TRBJ2-1; 7 bases map to TRBD2. Trimming removed 7 bases from V and 7 bases from J; junction bases left unmatched: 7. The CDR3 is made up of 13 amino acids. From germline, CDR1 is LGHNT and CDR2 FRNRAP. CDR3 nucleotide sequence: TGTGCTAGTGTCCAGCGGGGTATAAATGAGCAGTTCTTC. It is translated as CASVQRGINEQFF.

The count of this clone is one. The CDR3, as DNA: TGTGCCTGGAGTGGTCTGGCGAACACTGAAGCTTTCTTT. Its translation is CAWSGLANTEAFF. The chain employs TRBV30 and TRBJ1-1; unclear D gene. The CDR3 is made up of 13 amino acids. Germline V lookup: CDR1 GTSNPN, CDR2 SVGIG (reference sequence). Trimming shortened V by 1 base and J by 1 base, and 7 bases separated the two germline ends.

The chain combines TRBV5-4 with TRBJ1-4; D remains ambiguous. V gave up 0 bases and J gave up 0 bases, with 6 bases separating them. Germline V gene data show CDR1 as SGHNT and CDR2 as YYREEE (reference sequence). The CDR3 is made up of 15 amino acids. This CDR3 is CASSLDGSTNEKLFF. The DNA of the CDR3 is TGTGCCAGCAGCTTGGACGGATCAACTAATGAAAAACTGTTTTTT.

CDR3 region: CAWSVTPLGLSYNEQFF. The CDR3 DNA sequence: TGTGCCTGGAGTGTAACCCCCCTTGGACTCTCCTACAATGAGCAGTTCTTC. The chain uses TRBV30 and TRBJ2-1, with D possibly matching TRBD2 (5 bases). The V end lost 0 bases, the J end lost 0 bases, and 15 bases lay between the germline ends. This CDR3 is 17 amino acids long. Germline lookup yields CDR1 GTSNPN and CDR2 SVGIG (reference sequence).